This TCR beta chain was recorded in a study of Ad26.COV2.S vaccination and SARS-CoV-2 variants. On the study more broadly: Intramuscular Ad26.COV2.S at 5x10^10 or 1x10^11 viral particles.

The data were produced by immunoSEQ multiplex PCR, yet TCRdb's version contains in-frame clones alone and is incomplete. The data contain about 470,000 clones, 90% of them singletons. The study, taken as a whole, reports: Vaccinated individuals (as opposed to placebo recipients) had higher spike-specific TCR breadth.

The treatment: around 19 received Ad26.COV2.S at low or high dose, single or two shots; roughly 5 received placebo; per-sample allocation not given. The investigators took samples on day 63 after the first vaccine or placebo injection. The donor's status was that of an adult aged 18-55 years in Boston. Wuhan-strain spike was delivered by a replication-incompetent Ad26 vector. On this clone: Its antigen is unidentified.

The origin of this receptor is a person between 18 and 65 years old who received the Ad26.COV2.S COVID-19 vaccine or a placebo. The sample was peripheral blood, taken in a trial of Ad26.COV2.S vaccine versus placebo.

CDR3 sequence reads: CASSLGSETQYF. CDR3 DNA: TGCGCCAGCAGCTTGGGATCGGAGACCCAGTACTTC. The chain combines TRBV5-1 with TRBJ2-5; no clear D gene. This CDR3 is built from 12 residues. Germline values: CDR1 SGHRS, CDR2 YFSETQ. V was cut by 0 bases and J by 5 bases, with 5 bases left in between.